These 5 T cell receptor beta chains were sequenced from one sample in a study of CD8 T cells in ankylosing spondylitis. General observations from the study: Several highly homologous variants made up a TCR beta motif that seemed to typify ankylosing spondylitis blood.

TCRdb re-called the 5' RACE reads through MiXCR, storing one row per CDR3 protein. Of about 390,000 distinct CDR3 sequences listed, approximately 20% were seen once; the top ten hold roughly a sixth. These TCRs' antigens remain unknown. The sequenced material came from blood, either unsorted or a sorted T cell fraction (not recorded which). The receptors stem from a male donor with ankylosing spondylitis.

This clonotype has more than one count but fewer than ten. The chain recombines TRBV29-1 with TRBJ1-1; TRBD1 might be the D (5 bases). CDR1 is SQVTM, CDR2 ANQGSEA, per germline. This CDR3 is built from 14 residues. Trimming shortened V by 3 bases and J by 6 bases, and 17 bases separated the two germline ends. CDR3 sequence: CSVDLRPGTPEAFF. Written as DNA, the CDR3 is TGCAGCGTTGACCTACGGCCCGGGACCCCTGAAGCTTTCTTT.

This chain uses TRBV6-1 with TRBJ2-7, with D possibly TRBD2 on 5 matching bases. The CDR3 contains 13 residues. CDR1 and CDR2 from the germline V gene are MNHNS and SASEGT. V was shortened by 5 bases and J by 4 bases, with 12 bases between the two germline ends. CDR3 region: CASSRERGYEQYF. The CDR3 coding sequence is TGTGCCAGCAGTCGGGAACGGGGATACGAGCAGTACTTC.

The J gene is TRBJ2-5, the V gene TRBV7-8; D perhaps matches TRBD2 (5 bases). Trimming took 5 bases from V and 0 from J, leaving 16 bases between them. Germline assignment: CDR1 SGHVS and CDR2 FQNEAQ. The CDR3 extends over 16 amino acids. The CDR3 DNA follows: TGTGCCAGCAGCCCCTCTAGGGAGCGGTACCAAGAGACCCAGTACTTC. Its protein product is CASSPSRERYQETQYF.

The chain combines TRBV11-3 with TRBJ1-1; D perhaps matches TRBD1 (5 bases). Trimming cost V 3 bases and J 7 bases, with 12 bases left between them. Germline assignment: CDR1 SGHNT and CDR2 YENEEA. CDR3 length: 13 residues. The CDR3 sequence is CASSFLGTDEAFF. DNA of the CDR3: TGTGCCAGCAGCTTCCTAGGGACGGATGAAGCTTTCTTT.

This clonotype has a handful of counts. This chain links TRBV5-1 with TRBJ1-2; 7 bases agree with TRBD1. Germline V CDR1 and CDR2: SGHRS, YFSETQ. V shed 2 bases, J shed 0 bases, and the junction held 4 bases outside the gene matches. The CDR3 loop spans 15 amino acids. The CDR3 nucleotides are TGCGCCAGCAGCTTTTCGACAGGGACTAACTATGGCTACACCTTC. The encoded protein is CASSFSTGTNYGYTF.